These 4 T cell receptor beta chains originate from one sample sequenced in a study of cytomegalovirus exposure and HLA in healthy donors. Primers for the PCR totalled 60 Vbeta and 13 Jbeta. Repertoires were generated with immunoSEQ multiplex PCR, while TCRdb's copy carries only in-frame clones and drops some. The table includes about 130,000 clones, 81% detected once. The sequenced material came from PBMCs. These TCRs come from a man between 18 and 29 years old in good health and CMV-seropositive.

This rearrangement joins TRBV6-1 to TRBJ1-4, with 7 nucleotides matching TRBD1. Germline trimming cut 0 bases from V and 7 bases from J; bases unmatched to any gene: 2. The CDR3 totals 14 residues. CDR1 and CDR2 from the germline V gene are MNHNS and SASEGT. The CDR3 DNA sequence: TGTGCCAGCAGTGAAGCAGGGGGCTTTGAAAAACTGTTTTTT. This gives the protein CASSEAGGFEKLFF.

This rearrangement joins TRBV30 to TRBJ2-2, with 7 bases matching TRBD2. The V and J ends lost 4 bases and 5 bases, in that order; junction bases with no gene match: 10. Germline V CDR1 and CDR2: GTSNPN, SVGIG (reference sequence). The CDR3 sequence is 15 residues long. The CDR3 loop reads CAWIPAGVGTGELFF. Here the CDR3 DNA reads TGTGCCTGGATTCCGGCGGGAGTCGGTACCGGGGAGCTGTTTTTT.

This chain links TRBV6-5 with TRBJ2-7, with no clear D. Germline CDR1 MNHEY, CDR2 SVGAGI. The length of the CDR3 is 14 residues. V lost 4 bases and J lost 0, with 10 bases in between. This CDR3 reads CASSWAAHSYEQYF. The CDR3 nucleotides read TGTGCCAGCAGTTGGGCAGCCCACTCCTACGAGCAGTACTTC.

The chain links TRBV5-6 to TRBJ2-2; TRBD2 agrees at 13 bases. Germline-derived CDR1 and CDR2 are SGHDT and YYEEEE. This CDR3 is 17 amino acids long. Germline trimming cut 3 bases from V and 4 bases from J; bases unmatched to any gene: 6. In nucleotides, the CDR3 is TGTGCCAGCAGCTCCATTACTAGCGGGGGGGCCACCGGGGAGCTGTTTTTT. As protein: CASSSITSGGATGELFF. The full variable domain, rest sourced from reference TRBV5-6 and TRBJ2-2, is DAGVTQSPTHLIKTRGQQVTLRCSPKSGHDTVSWYQQALGQGPQFIFQYYEEEERQRGNFPDRFSGHQFPNYSSELNVNALLLGDSALYLCASSSITSGGATGELFFGEGSRLTVL.